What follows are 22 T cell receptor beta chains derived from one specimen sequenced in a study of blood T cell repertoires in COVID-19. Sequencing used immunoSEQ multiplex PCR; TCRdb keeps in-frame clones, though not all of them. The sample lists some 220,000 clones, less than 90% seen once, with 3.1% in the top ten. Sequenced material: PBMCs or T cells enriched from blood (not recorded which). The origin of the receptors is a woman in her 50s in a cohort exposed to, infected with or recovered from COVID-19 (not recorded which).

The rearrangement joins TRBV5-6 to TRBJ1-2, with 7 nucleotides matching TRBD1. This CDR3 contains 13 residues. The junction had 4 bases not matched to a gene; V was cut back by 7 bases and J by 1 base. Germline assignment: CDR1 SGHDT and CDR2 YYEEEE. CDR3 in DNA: TGTGCCAGCCGCAGACAGGGTAACTATGGCTACACCTTC. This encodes CASRRQGNYGYTF.

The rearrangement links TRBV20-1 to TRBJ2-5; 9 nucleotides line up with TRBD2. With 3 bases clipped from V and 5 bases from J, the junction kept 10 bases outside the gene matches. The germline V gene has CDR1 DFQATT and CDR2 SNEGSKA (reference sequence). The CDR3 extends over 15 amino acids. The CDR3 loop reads CSASSASGEGETQYF. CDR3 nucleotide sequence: TGCAGTGCTAGTTCGGCTAGCGGGGAGGGGGAGACCCAGTACTTC.

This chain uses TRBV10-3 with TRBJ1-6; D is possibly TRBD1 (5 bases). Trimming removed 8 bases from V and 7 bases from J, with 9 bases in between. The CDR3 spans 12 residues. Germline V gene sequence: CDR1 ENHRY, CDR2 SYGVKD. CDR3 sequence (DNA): TGTGCCATCGGGGGAGGGAATTCACCCCTCCACTTT. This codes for CAIGGGNSPLHF.

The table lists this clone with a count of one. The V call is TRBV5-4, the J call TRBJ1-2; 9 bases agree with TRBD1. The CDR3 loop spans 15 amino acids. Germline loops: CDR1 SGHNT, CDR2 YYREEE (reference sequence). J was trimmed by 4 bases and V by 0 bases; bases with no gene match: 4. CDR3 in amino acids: CASSLGGQGVYGYTF. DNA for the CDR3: TGTGCCAGCAGCTTGGGGGGACAGGGCGTCTATGGCTACACCTTC.

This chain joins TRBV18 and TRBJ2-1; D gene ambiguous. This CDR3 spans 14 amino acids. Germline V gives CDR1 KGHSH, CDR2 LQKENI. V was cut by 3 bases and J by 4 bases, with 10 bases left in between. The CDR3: CASSPARSYNEQFF. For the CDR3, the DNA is TGTGCCAGCTCACCGGCCAGGTCTTACAATGAGCAGTTCTTC.

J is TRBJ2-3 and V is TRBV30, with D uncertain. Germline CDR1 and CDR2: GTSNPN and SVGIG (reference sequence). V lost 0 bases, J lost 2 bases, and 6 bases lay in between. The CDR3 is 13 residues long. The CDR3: CAWSVQHTDTQYF. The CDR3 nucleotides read TGTGCCTGGAGTGTACAACACACAGATACGCAGTATTTT.

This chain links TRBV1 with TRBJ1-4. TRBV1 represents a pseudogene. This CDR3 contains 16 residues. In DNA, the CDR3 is TGCACCAGCAGCCAAGCTCGGGCCAGGGAGGCTGAAAAACTGTTTTTT. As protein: CTSSQARAREAEKLFF.

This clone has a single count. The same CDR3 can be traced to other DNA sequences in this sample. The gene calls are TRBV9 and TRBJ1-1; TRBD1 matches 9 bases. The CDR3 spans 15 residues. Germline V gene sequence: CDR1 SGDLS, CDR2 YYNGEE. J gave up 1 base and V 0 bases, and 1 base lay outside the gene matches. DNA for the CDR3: TGTGCCAGCAGCGTAGGGACAGGGGCGAACACTGAAGCTTTCTTT. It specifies CASSVGTGANTEAFF. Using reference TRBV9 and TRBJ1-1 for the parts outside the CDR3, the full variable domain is DSGVTQTPKHLITATGQRVTLRCSPRSGDLSVYWYQQSLDQGLQFLIQYYNGEERAKGNILERFSAQQFPDLHSELNLSSLELGDSALYFCASSVGTGANTEAFFGQGTRLTVV.

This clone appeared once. The CDR3 DNA is TGTGCCAGCAGCTTATCGGGGGGGAGCTCCTACAATGAGCAGTTCTTC. Translated: CASSLSGGSSYNEQFF. This chain uses TRBV7-3 with TRBJ2-1; TRBD2 aligns across 8 bases. The CDR3 has 16 amino acids. CDR1 SGHTA and CDR2 FQGTGA come from the germline V gene. Trimming at V came to 2 bases and at J to 0 bases, leaving 3 bases not matched to a gene. The full variable domain, completed using reference TRBV7-3 and TRBJ2-1, is GAGVSQTPSNKVTEKGKYVELRCDPISGHTALYWYRQSLGQGPEFLIYFQGTGAADDSGLPNDRFFAVRPEGSVSTLKIQRTERGDSAVYLCASSLSGGSSYNEQFFGPGTRLTVL.

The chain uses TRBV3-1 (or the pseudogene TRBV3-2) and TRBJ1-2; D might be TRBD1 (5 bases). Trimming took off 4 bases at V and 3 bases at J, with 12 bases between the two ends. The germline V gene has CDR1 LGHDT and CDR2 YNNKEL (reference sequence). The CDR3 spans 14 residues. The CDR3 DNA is TGTGCCAGCAGCCTAAGGGGCCAGTACTATGGCTACACCTTC. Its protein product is CASSLRGQYYGYTF.

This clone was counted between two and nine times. The CDR3 sequence: CASSLLGNEKLFF. DNA of the CDR3: TGTGCCAGCAGCTTGCTAGGAAACGAAAAACTGTTTTTT. The rearrangement links TRBV5-6 to TRBJ1-4; no firm D call. This CDR3 has 13 residues. Looked up from germline, CDR1 is SGHDT and CDR2 is YYEEEE. V was trimmed by 1 base and J by 8 bases, leaving 9 bases between them.

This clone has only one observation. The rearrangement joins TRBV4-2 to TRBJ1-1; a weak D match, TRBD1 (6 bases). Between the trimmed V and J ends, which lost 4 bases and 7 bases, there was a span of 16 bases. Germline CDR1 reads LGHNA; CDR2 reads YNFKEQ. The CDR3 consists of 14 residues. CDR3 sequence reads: CASSPPGNRVEAFF. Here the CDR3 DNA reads TGTGCCAGCAGCCCCCCGGGAAACAGGGTTGAAGCTTTCTTT.

CDR3 loop: CASSSRQPRRVAFF. CDR3 nucleotides: TGTGCCAGCAGCTCCCGACAGCCTCGGCGTGTAGCTTTCTTT. The chain recombines TRBV7-2 with TRBJ1-1; a weak D match, TRBD1 (5 bases). This CDR3 has 14 amino acids. CDR1 SGHTA and CDR2 FQGNSA come from the germline V gene. Trimming cost V 4 bases and J 10 bases, with 19 bases left between them.

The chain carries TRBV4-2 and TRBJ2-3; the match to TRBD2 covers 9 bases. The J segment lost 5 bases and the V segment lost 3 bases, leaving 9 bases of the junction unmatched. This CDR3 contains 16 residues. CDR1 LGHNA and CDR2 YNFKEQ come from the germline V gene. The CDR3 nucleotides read TGTGCCAGCAGCCAGCCCCAGCGGGGGGCCGGAGATACGCAGTATTTT. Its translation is CASSQPQRGAGDTQYF.

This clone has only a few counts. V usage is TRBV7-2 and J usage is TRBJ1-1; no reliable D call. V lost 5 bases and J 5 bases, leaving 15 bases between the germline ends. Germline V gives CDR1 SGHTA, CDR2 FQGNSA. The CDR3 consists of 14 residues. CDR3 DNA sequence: TGTGCCAGCAGCGTCTCGGGCGGCGGGACTGAAGCTTTCTTT. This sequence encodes CASSVSGGGTEAFF.

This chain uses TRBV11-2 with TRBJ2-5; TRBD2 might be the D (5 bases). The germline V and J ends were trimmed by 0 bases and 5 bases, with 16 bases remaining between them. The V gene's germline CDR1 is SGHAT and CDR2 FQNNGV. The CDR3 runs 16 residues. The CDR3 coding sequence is TGTGCCAGCAGCTTAGACCATTGGGCGGGTGAGGAGACCCAGTACTTC. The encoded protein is CASSLDHWAGEETQYF.

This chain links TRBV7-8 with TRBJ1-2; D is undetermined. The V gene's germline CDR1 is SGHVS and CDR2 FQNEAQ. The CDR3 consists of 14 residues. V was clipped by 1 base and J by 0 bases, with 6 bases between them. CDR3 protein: CASSLVSTNYGYTF. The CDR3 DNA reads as TGTGCCAGCAGCTTAGTGTCCACTAACTATGGCTACACCTTC. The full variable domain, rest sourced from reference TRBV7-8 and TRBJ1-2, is GAGVSQSPRYKVAKRGQDVALRCDPISGHVSLFWYQQALGQGPEFLTYFQNEAQLDKSGLPSDRFFAERPEGSVSTLKIQRTQQEDSAVYLCASSLVSTNYGYTFGSGTRLTVV.

CDR3 in DNA: TGTGCCAGCAGTTTAGTCGGTGAAAAACTGTTTTTT. Translating it yields CASSLVGEKLFF. This chain links TRBV12-3 or TRBV12-4 with TRBJ1-4, with D uncertain. This CDR3 is built from 12 residues. V dropped 1 base and J dropped 7 bases, with 4 bases sitting between them.

DNA of the CDR3: TGTGCCAGCAGCCCTCCTAGACAGCTGATTAGCAATCAGCCCCAGCATTTT. It translates to CASSPPRQLISNQPQHF. The J gene is TRBJ1-5, the V gene TRBV14; a weak D match, TRBD1 (5 bases). Germline V lookup: CDR1 SGHDN, CDR2 FVKESK. The ends were cut back, 4 bases at V and 0 bases at J, with 16 bases in the middle. The CDR3 loop spans 17 amino acids.

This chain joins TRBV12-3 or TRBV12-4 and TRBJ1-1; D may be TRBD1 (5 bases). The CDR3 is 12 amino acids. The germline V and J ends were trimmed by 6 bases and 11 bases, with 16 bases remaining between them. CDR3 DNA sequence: TGTGCCAGCAGCCCCGGGGCTGGAGGGGCTTTCTTT. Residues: CASSPGAGGAFF.

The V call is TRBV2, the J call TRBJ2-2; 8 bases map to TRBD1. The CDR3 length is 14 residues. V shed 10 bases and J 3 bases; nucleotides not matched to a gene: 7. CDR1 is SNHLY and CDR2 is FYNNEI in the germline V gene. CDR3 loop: CATGQGPDTGELFF. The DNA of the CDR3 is TGTGCCACCGGACAGGGCCCCGACACCGGGGAGCTGTTTTTT. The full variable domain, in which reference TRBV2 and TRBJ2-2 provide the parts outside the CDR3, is EPEVTQTPSHQVTQMGQEVILRCVPISNHLYFYWYRQILGQKVEFLVSFYNNEISEKSEIFDDQFSVERPDGSNFTLKIRSTKLEDSAMYFCATGQGPDTGELFFGEGSRLTVL.

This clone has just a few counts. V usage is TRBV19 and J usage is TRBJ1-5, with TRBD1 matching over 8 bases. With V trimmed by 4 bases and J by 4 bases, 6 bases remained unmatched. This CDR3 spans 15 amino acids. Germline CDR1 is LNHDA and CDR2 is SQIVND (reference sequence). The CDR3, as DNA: TGTGCCAGTAGTAAGGACAGGGTTGGAAATCAGCCCCAGCATTTT. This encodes CASSKDRVGNQPQHF.